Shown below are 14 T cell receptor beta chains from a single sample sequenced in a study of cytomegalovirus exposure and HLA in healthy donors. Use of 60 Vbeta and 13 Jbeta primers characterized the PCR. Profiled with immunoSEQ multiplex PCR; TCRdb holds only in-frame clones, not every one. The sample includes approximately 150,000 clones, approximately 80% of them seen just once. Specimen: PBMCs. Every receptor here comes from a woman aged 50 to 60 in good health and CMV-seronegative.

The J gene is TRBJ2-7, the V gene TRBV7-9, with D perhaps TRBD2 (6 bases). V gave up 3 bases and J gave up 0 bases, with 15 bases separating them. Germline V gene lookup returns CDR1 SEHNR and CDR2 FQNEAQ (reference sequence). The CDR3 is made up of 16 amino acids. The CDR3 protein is CASSFRGGTSSYEQYF. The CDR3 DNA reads TGTGCCAGCAGCTTTCGTGGCGGGACGAGCTCCTACGAGCAGTACTTC.

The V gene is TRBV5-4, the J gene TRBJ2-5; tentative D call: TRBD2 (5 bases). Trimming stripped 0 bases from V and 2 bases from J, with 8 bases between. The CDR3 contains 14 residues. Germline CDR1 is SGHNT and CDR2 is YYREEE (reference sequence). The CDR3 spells CASSLERVQETQYF. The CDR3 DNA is TGTGCCAGCAGCTTGGAGAGGGTGCAAGAGACCCAGTACTTC.

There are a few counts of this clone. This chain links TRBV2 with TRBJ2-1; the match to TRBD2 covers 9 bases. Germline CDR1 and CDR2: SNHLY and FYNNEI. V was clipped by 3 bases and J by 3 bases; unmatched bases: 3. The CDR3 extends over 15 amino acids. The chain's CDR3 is CASSEQTSGYNEQFF. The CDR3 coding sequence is TGTGCCAGCAGTGAGCAGACTAGCGGCTACAATGAGCAGTTCTTC.

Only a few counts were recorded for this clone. The CDR3 region has the DNA TGCGCCAGCAGCCTTCAAGAGACCCAGTACTTC. Translating gives CASSLQETQYF. The gene calls are TRBV5-1 and TRBJ2-5; no clear D gene. With 4 bases removed from V and 2 bases from J, the gap between germline ends came to 3 bases. Per the germline V gene, CDR1 is SGHRS and CDR2 is YFSETQ. CDR3 length: 11 amino acids.

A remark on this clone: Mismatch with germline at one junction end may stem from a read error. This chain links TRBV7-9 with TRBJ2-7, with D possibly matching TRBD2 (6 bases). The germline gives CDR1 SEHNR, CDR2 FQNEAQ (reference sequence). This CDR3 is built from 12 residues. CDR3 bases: TGTGCCAGCAGCTTAGGGGGGACGCGGGACCTCTTC. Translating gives CASSLGGTRDLF.

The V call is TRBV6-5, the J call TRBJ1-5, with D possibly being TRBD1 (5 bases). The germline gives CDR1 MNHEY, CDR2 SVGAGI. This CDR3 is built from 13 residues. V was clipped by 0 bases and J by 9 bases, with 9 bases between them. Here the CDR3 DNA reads TGTGCCAGCAGTTACTCGGACGGGGGGCCCCAGCATTTT. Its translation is CASSYSDGGPQHF.

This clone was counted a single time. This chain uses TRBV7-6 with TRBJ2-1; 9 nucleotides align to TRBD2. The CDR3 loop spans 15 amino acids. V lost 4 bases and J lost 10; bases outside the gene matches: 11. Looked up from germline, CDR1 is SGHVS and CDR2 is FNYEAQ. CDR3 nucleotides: TGTGCCAGCAGCTCCAGCGGGGGGCTCTTTGAGGAGCAGTTCTTC. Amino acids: CASSSSGGLFEEQFF.

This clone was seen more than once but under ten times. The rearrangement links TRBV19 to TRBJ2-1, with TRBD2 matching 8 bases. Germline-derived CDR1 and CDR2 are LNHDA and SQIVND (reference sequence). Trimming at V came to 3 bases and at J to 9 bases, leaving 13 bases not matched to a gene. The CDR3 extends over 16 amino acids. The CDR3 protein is CASSIRGGAGEGEQFF. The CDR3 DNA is TGTGCCAGTAGTATTCGGGGGGGAGCGGGAGAGGGTGAGCAGTTCTTC.

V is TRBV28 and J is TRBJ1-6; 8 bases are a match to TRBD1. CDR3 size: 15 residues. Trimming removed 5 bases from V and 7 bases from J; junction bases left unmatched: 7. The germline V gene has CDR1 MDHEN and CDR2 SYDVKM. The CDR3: CASSTQTGENSPLHF. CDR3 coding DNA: TGTGCCAGCAGTACCCAGACAGGGGAAAATTCACCCCTCCACTTT.

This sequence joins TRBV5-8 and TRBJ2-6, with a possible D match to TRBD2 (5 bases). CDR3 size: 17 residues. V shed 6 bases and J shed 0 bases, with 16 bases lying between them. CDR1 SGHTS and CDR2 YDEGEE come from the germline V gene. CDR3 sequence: CASILGGGSSGANVLTF. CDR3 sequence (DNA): TGTGCCAGCATCCTTGGAGGCGGTAGCTCTGGGGCCAACGTCCTGACTTTC.

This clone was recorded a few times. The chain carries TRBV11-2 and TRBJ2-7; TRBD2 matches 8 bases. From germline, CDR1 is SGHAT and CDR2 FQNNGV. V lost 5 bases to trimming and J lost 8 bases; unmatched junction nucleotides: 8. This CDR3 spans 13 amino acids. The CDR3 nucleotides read TGTGCCAGCAGCCCGCCGGGGGGGGTAAAGCAGTACTTC. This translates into CASSPPGGVKQYF.

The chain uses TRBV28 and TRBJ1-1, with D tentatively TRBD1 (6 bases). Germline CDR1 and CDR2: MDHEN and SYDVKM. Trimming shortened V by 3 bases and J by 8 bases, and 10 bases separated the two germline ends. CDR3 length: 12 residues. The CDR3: CASSLARGEAFF. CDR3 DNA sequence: TGTGCCAGCAGTTTGGCGAGGGGGGAAGCTTTCTTT. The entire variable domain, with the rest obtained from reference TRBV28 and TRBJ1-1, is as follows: DVKVTQSSRYLVKRTGEKVFLECVQDMDHENMFWYRQDPGLGLRLIYFSYDVKMKEKGDIPEGYSVSREKKERFSLILESASTNQTSMYLCASSLARGEAFFGQGTRLTVV.

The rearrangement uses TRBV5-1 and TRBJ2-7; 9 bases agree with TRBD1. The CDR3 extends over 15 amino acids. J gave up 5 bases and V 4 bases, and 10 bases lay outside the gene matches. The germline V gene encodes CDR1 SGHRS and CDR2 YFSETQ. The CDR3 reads CASSPSPGQGNEQYF. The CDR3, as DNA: TGCGCCAGCAGCCCCTCTCCGGGACAGGGAAACGAGCAGTACTTC.

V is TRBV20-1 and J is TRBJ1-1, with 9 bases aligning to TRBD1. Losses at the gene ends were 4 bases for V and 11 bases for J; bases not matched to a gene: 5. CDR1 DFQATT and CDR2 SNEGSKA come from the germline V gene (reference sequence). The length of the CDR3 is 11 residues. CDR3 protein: CSATRTGEAFF. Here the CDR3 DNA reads TGCAGTGCTACCCGGACAGGGGAGGCTTTCTTT.